Each of the 28 T cell receptor beta chains below was sequenced from the same sample in a study of T cells in localized non-small cell lung cancer. TCRdb's copy holds only in-frame clones and misses some; the assay was immunoSEQ multiplex PCR. Found here are 35,000 to 45,000 clones, just over 90% of them singletons; the top ten hold approximately 6.5%. The sequencing here drew on peripheral blood, taken before any cancer treatment. These receptors all stem from a female donor of 60 years or more with stage I lung adenocarcinoma.

The V gene is TRBV7-9, the J gene TRBJ2-3; TRBD1 aligns across 10 bases. Trimming removed 3 bases from V and 2 bases from J; junction bases left unmatched: 8. This CDR3 has 17 residues. Germline CDR1 SEHNR, CDR2 FQNEAQ (reference sequence). CDR3 residues: CASSLGLGTGDTDTQYF. CDR3 DNA sequence: TGTGCCAGCAGCTTGGGGCTGGGGACAGGGGACACAGATACGCAGTATTTT.

The J gene is TRBJ2-7, the V gene TRBV6-5; the D is unclear. Germline V gene lookup returns CDR1 MNHEY and CDR2 SVGAGI. V was clipped by 6 bases and J by 0 bases, with 6 bases between them. This CDR3 has 12 residues. CDR3 coding DNA: TGTGCCAGCAGGTCTTTCTCCTACGAGCAGTACTTC. Encoded protein: CASRSFSYEQYF.

The J gene is TRBJ1-1, the V gene TRBV6-1; D possibly corresponds to TRBD1 (5 bases). The CDR3 extends over 16 amino acids. V was clipped by 0 bases and J by 2 bases, with 13 bases between them. In germline, CDR1 is MNHNS, CDR2 SASEGT. Here the CDR3 reads CASSEAGITGNTEAFF. CDR3 coding DNA: TGTGCCAGCAGTGAAGCAGGAATTACAGGTAACACTGAAGCTTTCTTT.

This rearrangement joins TRBV5-5 to TRBJ1-1; D may be TRBD1 (6 bases). Deletions cut 1 base from V and 0 bases from J, with 10 bases between. The CDR3 totals 15 residues. Germline V gene data show CDR1 as SGHKS and CDR2 as YYEKEE (reference sequence). CDR3 nucleotide sequence: TGTGCCAGCAGCTTGCTTCAGGGGATGAACACTGAAGCTTTCTTT. Its protein is CASSLLQGMNTEAFF.

The chain combines TRBV19 with TRBJ1-1; D possibly corresponds to TRBD1 (5 bases). Germline CDR1 and CDR2: LNHDA and SQIVND (reference sequence). V lost 4 bases, J lost 1 base, and 16 bases lay in between. This CDR3 is built from 16 residues. CDR3 sequence reads: CASSSFSEGQNTEAFF. The CDR3 region has the DNA TGTGCCAGTAGTAGTTTCTCCGAGGGGCAGAACACTGAAGCTTTCTTT. The variable domain in full, with the rest retrieved from reference TRBV19 and TRBJ1-1, is DGGITQSPKYLFRKEGQNVTLSCEQNLNHDAMYWYRQDPGQGLRLIYYSQIVNDFQKGDIAEGYSVSREKKESFPLTVTSAQKNPTAFYLCASSSFSEGQNTEAFFGQGTRLTVV.

The chain links TRBV27 to TRBJ1-1; no clear D gene. This CDR3 is built from 14 residues. Trimming removed 0 bases from V and 4 bases from J, with 9 bases in between. Germline lookup yields CDR1 MNHEY and CDR2 SMNVEV (reference sequence). CDR3 in DNA: TGTGCCAGCAGTTTATCGGGAGGGCGCACTGAAGCTTTCTTT. This codes for CASSLSGGRTEAFF.

The chain uses TRBV4-1 and TRBJ2-1; 12 nucleotides agree with TRBD1. The CDR3 covers 15 residues. Trimming removed 6 bases from V and 7 bases from J; junction bases left unmatched: 7. Germline CDR1 is MGHRA and CDR2 is YSYEKL. The CDR3 here is CASREGTGGKNEQFF. The CDR3 DNA is TGCGCCAGCAGGGAGGGGACAGGGGGCAAGAATGAGCAGTTCTTC.

The chain employs TRBV7-9 and TRBJ2-6, with D unresolved. This CDR3 contains 15 residues. Germline CDR1 is SEHNR and CDR2 is FQNEAQ (reference sequence). V was cut by 5 bases and J by 3 bases, with 11 bases left in between. The DNA for the CDR3 is TGTGCCAGCAGCCAGAGGACGCTTGGGGCCAACGTCCTGACTTTC. Its translation: CASSQRTLGANVLTF.

In its sample, this clone was seen once. V usage is TRBV18 and J usage is TRBJ1-4; D is unresolved. With 0 bases removed from V and 3 bases from J, the gap between germline ends came to 11 bases. Per the germline V gene, CDR1 is KGHSH and CDR2 is LQKENI. The CDR3 is 16 residues long. CDR3: CASSPPSGESNEKLFF. CDR3 nucleotide sequence: TGTGCCAGCTCACCACCGTCCGGAGAATCTAATGAAAAACTGTTTTTT.

This chain connects TRBV19 to TRBJ2-5; 14 bases line up with TRBD2. The CDR3 loop spans 14 amino acids. Germline-derived CDR1 and CDR2 are LNHDA and SQIVND (reference sequence). Trimming removed 8 bases from V and 5 bases from J; junction bases left unmatched: 4. The CDR3 nucleotides are TGTGCCAGTGCTCGACTAGCGGGGGGGGAGACCCAGTACTTC. Its translation: CASARLAGGETQYF.

V gene TRBV5-1 combines with J gene TRBJ2-2, with D possibly matching TRBD1 (5 bases). The CDR3 runs 14 residues. Germline V gives CDR1 SGHRS, CDR2 YFSETQ. Trimming cost V 5 bases and J 4 bases, with 12 bases left between them. CDR3 sequence reads: CASSMAGRTGELFF. The CDR3 bases are TGCGCCAGCAGTATGGCAGGGCGCACCGGGGAGCTGTTTTTT.

This chain links TRBV19 with TRBJ2-3; no clear D. Germline-derived CDR1 and CDR2 are LNHDA and SQIVND (reference sequence). The CDR3 has 14 residues. Trimming pared 0 bases from V and 3 bases from J, leaving 7 bases between. CDR3 in amino acids: CASSIDKGTDTQYF. CDR3 coding DNA: TGTGCCAGTAGTATAGACAAGGGTACAGATACGCAGTATTTT.

V gene TRBV11-3 combines with J gene TRBJ1-6; no clear D gene. The V gene's germline CDR1 is SGHNT and CDR2 YENEEA. The CDR3 is 13 residues long. Trimming left V 1 base short and J 6 bases short, with 4 bases between. The CDR3: CASSLGGNSPLHF. DNA for the CDR3: TGTGCCAGCAGCTTAGGGGGTAATTCACCCCTCCACTTT.

This clone was seen a handful of times. This chain joins TRBV4-2 and TRBJ1-1; 10 bases match TRBD1. This CDR3 has 14 residues. Germline V gives CDR1 LGHNA, CDR2 YNFKEQ. Trimming took 4 bases from V and 4 from J; bases not matched to a gene: 3. The CDR3 reads CASSRQGAGTEAFF. For the CDR3, the DNA is TGTGCCAGCAGCCGACAGGGGGCCGGCACTGAAGCTTTCTTT.

The chain links TRBV4-2 to TRBJ2-7; D may correspond to TRBD1 or TRBD2 (6 bases each). This CDR3 has 15 residues. The V gene's germline CDR1 is LGHNA and CDR2 YNFKEQ. V was shortened by 4 bases and J by 6 bases, with 19 bases between the two germline ends. The CDR3 sequence is CASSREWGADIEQYV. As DNA, the CDR3 is TGTGCCAGCAGCCGGGAGTGGGGGGCCGACATCGAGCAGTACGTC.

This clone was counted only a few times. The rearrangement uses TRBV2 and TRBJ2-7; no definite D call. Germline V gene data show CDR1 as SNHLY and CDR2 as FYNNEI. The CDR3 totals 10 residues. Trimming stripped 6 bases from V and 4 bases from J, with 4 bases between. CDR3 DNA: TGTGCCAGCAGCGCGTACGAGCAGTACGTC. It specifies CASSAYEQYV.

The V gene is TRBV4-1, the J gene TRBJ2-6, with D possibly TRBD1 on 6 matching bases. This CDR3 has 19 amino acids. Per the germline V gene, CDR1 is MGHRA and CDR2 is YSYEKL. V was pared by 3 bases and J by 0 bases, with 18 bases between. The CDR3 DNA reads TGCGCCAGCAGCCAGAGAAGGGAGACAGGCTCCTCTGGGGCCAACGTCCTGACTTTC. It encodes CASSQRRETGSSGANVLTF.

This chain connects TRBV5-1 to TRBJ2-3; 8 nucleotides line up with TRBD1. V dropped 7 bases and J dropped 2; count of bases not matched to a gene: 6. Germline V gives CDR1 SGHRS, CDR2 YFSETQ. There are 14 residues in the CDR3. The CDR3 loop is CASERTGYTDTQYF. CDR3 nucleotides: TGCGCCAGCGAGCGGACAGGGTACACAGATACGCAGTATTTT.

This sequence joins TRBV6-6 and TRBJ1-1; a weak D match, TRBD1 (6 bases). The V end was cut by 6 bases, the J end by 1 base, with 15 bases between. The CDR3 has 15 residues. Germline CDR1 MNHNY, CDR2 SVGAGI (reference sequence). CDR3 DNA: TGTGCCAGCAGCCACTACGGGGGGCCGAACACTGAAGCTTTCTTT. Translating gives CASSHYGGPNTEAFF.

The chain uses TRBV10-3 and TRBJ1-1, with D possibly matching TRBD1 (5 bases). The V gene's germline CDR1 is ENHRY and CDR2 SYGVKD. The CDR3 has 16 amino acids. V lost 6 bases to trimming and J lost 6 bases, with 23 bases between them. The CDR3 reads CAISFFLGQEGSEAFF. The CDR3 region has the DNA TGTGCCATCAGCTTCTTTCTAGGGCAGGAGGGGTCTGAAGCTTTCTTT.

The gene calls are TRBV11-2 and TRBJ2-7; D ambiguous. Germline values: CDR1 SGHAT, CDR2 FQNNGV. V dropped 3 bases and J dropped 1 base, with 7 bases sitting between them. The CDR3 covers 13 residues. Here the CDR3 reads CASSFTDSYEQYF. As DNA, the CDR3 is TGTGCCAGCAGCTTCACGGATTCCTACGAGCAGTACTTC.

The rearrangement joins TRBV11-2 to TRBJ2-3; 8 bases are shared with TRBD2. V lost 3 bases and J lost 0; bases outside the gene matches: 5. CDR1 is SGHAT and CDR2 is FQNNGV in the germline V gene. The CDR3 length is 16 residues. CDR3 protein: CASSLRLATSTDTQYF. For the CDR3, the DNA is TGTGCCAGCAGCTTGCGACTAGCGACTAGCACAGATACGCAGTATTTT. Filled out from reference TRBV11-2 and TRBJ2-3, the complete variable domain reads EAGVAQSPRYKIIEKRQSVAFWCNPISGHATLYWYQQILGQGPKLLIQFQNNGVVDDSQLPKDRFSAERLKGVDSTLKIQPAKLEDSAVYLCASSLRLATSTDTQYFGPGTRLTVL.

This sequence joins TRBV19 and TRBJ1-1; D gene uncertain. CDR1 is LNHDA, CDR2 SQIVND, per germline (reference sequence). V was trimmed by 2 bases and J by 5 bases, leaving 15 bases between them. The CDR3 spans 15 residues. CDR3 residues: CASSISDYHGTEAFF. CDR3 bases: TGTGCCAGTAGTATATCCGATTACCACGGAACTGAAGCTTTCTTT.

The V and J genes are TRBV10-3 and TRBJ2-5; 9 nucleotides line up with TRBD2. The junction had 7 bases not matched to a gene; V was cut back by 3 bases and J by 5 bases. The V gene's germline CDR1 is ENHRY and CDR2 SYGVKD. The CDR3 is 15 amino acids. CDR3 region: CAISEAGGTEETQYF. The CDR3 DNA follows: TGTGCCATCAGTGAAGCGGGGGGCACGGAGGAGACCCAGTACTTC.

The chain combines TRBV18 with TRBJ2-5; D possibly corresponds to TRBD2 (6 bases). Germline CDR1 is KGHSH and CDR2 is LQKENI. This CDR3 spans 15 amino acids. Trimming left V 3 bases short and J 4 bases short, with 15 bases between. The CDR3 loop is CASSPQGGRIETQYF. Written as DNA, the CDR3 is TGTGCCAGCTCACCCCAAGGAGGGCGGATAGAGACCCAGTACTTC.

The chain carries TRBV4-1 and TRBJ1-2, with TRBD1 matching 7 bases. V shed 2 bases, J shed 4 bases, and the junction held 13 bases outside the gene matches. Germline CDR1 is MGHRA and CDR2 is YSYEKL. The CDR3 extends over 17 amino acids. CDR3 residues: CASSQIHPDRFLYGYTF. CDR3 in DNA: TGCGCCAGCAGCCAAATTCACCCGGACAGGTTCCTCTATGGCTACACCTTC.

The genes are TRBV5-6 and TRBJ1-1; D not resolved. Germline V gene data show CDR1 as SGHDT and CDR2 as YYEEEE. CDR3 size: 16 residues. V lost 3 bases, J lost 1 base, and 16 bases lay in between. DNA of the CDR3: TGTGCCAGCAGCTCCGCCTTGGGGAGGGCGAACACTGAAGCTTTCTTT. Protein sequence: CASSSALGRANTEAFF.

J is TRBJ1-1 and V is TRBV18; D is uncertain. V lost 3 bases and J lost 1, with 6 bases in between. This CDR3 comprises 13 residues. CDR1 and CDR2 from the germline V gene are KGHSH and LQKENI. The DNA of the CDR3 is TGTGCCAGCTCACCCAAGAGGAACACTGAAGCTTTCTTT. Residues: CASSPKRNTEAFF.